This T cell receptor (beta chain) emerged from a study of identical twins. Germline CDR1 reads MNHNS; CDR2 reads SASEGT. The CDR3 sequence is 15 residues long. Trimming removed 4 bases at V and 8 bases at J, with 18 bases between. TCRdb re-called the 5' RACE reads with MiXCR, one entry per CDR3 protein. The sample consists of 640,000 or so distinct CDR3 sequences, around 6.1% of them appearing once. Sequencing was performed on naive T cells sorted from blood. The genes are TRBV6-1 and TRBJ2-1; D remains unclear. The receptor was derived from a man younger than 35 in good health. In nucleotides, the CDR3 is TGTGCCAGCAGTGCCCTCCACTTCCCAGGCGATGAGCAGTTCTTC. It specifies CASSALHFPGDEQFF.